This section outlines one T cell receptor (beta chain) sequence together with its context. As yet, its antigen is unknown. The source of the sample is a study of T cells in Graves' hyperthyroidism and ophthalmopathy. There were TCR beta CDR3 regions amplified from RNA transcripts. Researchers ran a first-round RT-PCR on the TCR CDR3 using the HTBI primer set. TCRdb called the multiplex PCR reads again in MiXCR, with one record for every CDR3 protein. The sample records about 540,000 distinct CDR3 sequences, about half being singletons. Trimming stripped 5 bases from V and 5 bases from J, with 18 bases between. This CDR3 comprises 14 residues. The germline V gene has CDR1 SQVTM and CDR2 ANQGSEA. Findings and caveats of the study: The blood repertoire included most of the expanded thyroid clonotypes above 0.001. Stable hyperthyroidism was separated from ophthalmopathy by a model based on 13 V-J features.

The clonotype was recovered from a woman under 30 with Graves' hyperthyroidism. The sample taken for sequencing was peripheral blood or thyroid tissue (not recorded which). The V gene is TRBV29-1, the J gene TRBJ2-5, with TRBD2 as a possible D gene (5 bases). The CDR3 loop reads CSVPQQAGRETQYF. DNA for the CDR3: TGCAGCGTTCCCCAGCAGGCGGGCAGGGAGACCCAGTACTTC. Variable domain in full (rest from reference TRBV29-1 and TRBJ2-5): SAVISQKPSRDICQRGTSLTIQCQVDSQVTMMFWYRQQPGQSLTLIATANQGSEATYESGFVIDKFPISRPNLTFSTLTVSNMSPEDSSIYLCSVPQQAGRETQYFGPGTRLLVL.